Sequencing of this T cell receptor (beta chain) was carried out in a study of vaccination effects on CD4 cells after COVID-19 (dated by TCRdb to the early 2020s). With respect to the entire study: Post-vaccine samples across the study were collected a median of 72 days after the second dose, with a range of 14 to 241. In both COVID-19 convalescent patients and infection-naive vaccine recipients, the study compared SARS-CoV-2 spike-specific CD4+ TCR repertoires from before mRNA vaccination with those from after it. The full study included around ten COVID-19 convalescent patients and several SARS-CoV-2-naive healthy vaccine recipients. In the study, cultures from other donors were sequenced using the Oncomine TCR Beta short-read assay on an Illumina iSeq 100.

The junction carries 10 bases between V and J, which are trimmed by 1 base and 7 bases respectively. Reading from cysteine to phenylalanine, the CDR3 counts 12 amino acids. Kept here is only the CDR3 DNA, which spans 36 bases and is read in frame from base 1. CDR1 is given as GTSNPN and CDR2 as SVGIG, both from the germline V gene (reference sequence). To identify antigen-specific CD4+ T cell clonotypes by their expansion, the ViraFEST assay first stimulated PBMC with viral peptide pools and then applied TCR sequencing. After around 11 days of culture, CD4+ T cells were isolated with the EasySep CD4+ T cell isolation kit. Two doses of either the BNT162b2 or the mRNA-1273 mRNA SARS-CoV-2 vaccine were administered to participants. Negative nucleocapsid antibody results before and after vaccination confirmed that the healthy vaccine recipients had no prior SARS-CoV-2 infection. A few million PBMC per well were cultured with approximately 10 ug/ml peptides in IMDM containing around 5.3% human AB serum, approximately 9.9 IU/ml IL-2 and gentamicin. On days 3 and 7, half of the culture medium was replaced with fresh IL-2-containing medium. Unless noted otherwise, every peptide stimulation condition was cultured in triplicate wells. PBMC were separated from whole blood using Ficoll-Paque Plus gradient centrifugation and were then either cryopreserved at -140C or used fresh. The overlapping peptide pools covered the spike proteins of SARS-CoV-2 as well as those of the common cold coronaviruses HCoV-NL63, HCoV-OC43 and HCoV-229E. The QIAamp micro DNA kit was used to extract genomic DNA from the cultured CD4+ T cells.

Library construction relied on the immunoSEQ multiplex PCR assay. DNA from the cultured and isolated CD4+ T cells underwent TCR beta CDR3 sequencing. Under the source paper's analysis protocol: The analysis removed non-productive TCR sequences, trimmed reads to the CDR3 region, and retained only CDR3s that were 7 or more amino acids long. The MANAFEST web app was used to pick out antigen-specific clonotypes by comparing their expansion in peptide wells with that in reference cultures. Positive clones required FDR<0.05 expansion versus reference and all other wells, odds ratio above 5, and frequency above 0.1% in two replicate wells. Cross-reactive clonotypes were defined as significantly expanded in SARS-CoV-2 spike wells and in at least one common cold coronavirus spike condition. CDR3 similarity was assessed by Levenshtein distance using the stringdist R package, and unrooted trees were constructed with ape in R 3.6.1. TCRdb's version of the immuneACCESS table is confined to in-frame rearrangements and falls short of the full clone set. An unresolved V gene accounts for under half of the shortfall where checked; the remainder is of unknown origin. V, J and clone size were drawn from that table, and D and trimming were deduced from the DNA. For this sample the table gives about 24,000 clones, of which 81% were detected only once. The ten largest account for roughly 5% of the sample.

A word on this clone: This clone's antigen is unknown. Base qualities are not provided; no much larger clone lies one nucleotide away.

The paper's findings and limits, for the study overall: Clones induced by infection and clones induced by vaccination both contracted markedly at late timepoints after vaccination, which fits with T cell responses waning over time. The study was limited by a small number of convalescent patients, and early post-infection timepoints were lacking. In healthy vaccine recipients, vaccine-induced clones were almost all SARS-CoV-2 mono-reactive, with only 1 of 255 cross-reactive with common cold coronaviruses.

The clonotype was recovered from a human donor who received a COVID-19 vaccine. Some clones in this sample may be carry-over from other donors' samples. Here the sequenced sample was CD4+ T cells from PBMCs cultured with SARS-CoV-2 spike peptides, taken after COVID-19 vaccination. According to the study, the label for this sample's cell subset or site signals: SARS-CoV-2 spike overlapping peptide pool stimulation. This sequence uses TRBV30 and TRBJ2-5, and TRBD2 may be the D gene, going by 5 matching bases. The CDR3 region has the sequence CAWSASEGTQYF. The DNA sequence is TGTGCCTGGAGTGCCTCAGAGGGGACCCAGTACTTC.